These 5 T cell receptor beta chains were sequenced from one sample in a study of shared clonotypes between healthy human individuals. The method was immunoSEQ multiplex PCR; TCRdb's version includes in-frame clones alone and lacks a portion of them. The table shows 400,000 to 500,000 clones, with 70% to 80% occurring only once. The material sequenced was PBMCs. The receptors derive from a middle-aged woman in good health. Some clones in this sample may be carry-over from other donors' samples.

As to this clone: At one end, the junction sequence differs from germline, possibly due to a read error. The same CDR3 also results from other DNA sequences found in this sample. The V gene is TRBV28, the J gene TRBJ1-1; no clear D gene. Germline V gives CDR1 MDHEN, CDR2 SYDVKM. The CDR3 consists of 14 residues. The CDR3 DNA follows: TGTGCCAGCAGTCTCCCATCTGCTAACACTGAGGCTTTCTTT. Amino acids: CASSLPSANTEAFF.

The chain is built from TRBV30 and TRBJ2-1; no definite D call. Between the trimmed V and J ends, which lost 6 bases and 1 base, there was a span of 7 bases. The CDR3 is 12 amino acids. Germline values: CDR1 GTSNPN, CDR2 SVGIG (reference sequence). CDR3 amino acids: CACPGSYNEQFF. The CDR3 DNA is TGTGCCTGCCCCGGGTCCTACAATGAGCAGTTCTTC.

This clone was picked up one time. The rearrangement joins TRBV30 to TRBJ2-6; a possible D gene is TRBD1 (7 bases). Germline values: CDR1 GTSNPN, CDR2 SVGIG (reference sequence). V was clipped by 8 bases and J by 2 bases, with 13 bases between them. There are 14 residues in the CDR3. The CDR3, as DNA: TGTGCCAGCCTCAGGGGGGCTGGGGCCAACGTCCTGACTTTC. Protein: CASLRGAGANVLTF. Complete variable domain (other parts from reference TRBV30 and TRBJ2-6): SQTIHQWPATLVQPVGSPLSLECTVEGTSNPNLYWYRQAAGRGLQLLFYSVGIGQISSEVPQNLSASRPQDRQFILSSKKLLLSDSGFYLCASLRGAGANVLTFGAGSRLTVL.

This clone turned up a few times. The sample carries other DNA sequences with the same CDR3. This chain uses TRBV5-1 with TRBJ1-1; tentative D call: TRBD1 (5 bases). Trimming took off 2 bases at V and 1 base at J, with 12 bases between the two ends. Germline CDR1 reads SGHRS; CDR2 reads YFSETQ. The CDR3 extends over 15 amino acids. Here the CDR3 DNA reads TGCGCCAGCAGCTTCGGAGGGGCCCGGAACACTGAAGCTTTCTTT. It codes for CASSFGGARNTEAFF.

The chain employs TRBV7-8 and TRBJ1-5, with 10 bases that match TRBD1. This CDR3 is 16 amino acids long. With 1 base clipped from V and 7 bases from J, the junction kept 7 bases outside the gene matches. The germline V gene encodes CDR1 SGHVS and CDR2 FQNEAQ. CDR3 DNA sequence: TGTGCCAGCAGCTTAGATGGACAGGGGGTCGCGCAGCCCCAGCATTTT. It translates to CASSLDGQGVAQPQHF.